Each of the 7 T cell receptor beta chains below was sequenced from the same sample in a study of blood T cell repertoires in COVID-19. Measured with immunoSEQ multiplex PCR; TCRdb has only the in-frame clones, and not every one. The sample yields 250,000 to 300,000 clones, around 93% seen once. The sequenced sample was PBMCs or T cells enriched from blood (not recorded which). These receptors all come from a human donor in a cohort exposed to, infected with or recovered from COVID-19 (not recorded which). The donor label of this sample is uncertain.

The V call is TRBV18, the J call TRBJ1-1, with 8 bases identical to TRBD1. V lost 6 bases, J lost 2 bases, and 8 bases stayed unmatched. The CDR3 length is 15 residues. Germline V gene data show CDR1 as KGHSH and CDR2 as LQKENI. CDR3 DNA sequence: TGTGCCAGCTCGAACCAGGGGGCTGGAAACACTGAAGCTTTCTTT. Protein sequence: CASSNQGAGNTEAFF.

The chain has TRBV4-3 and TRBJ1-1; maybe TRBD1 (6 bases). The V and J ends lost 0 bases and 4 bases respectively, with 12 bases between them. The CDR3 covers 15 residues. Per the germline V gene, CDR1 is LGHNA and CDR2 is YSLEER. The DNA of the CDR3 is TGCGCCAGCAGCCAAGATCCAGGGGCTGGCACTGAAGCTTTCTTT. It yields the protein CASSQDPGAGTEAFF.

This chain joins TRBV11-1 and TRBJ2-1; D might be TRBD2 (5 bases). V was cut by 8 bases and J by 3 bases, with 14 bases left in between. This CDR3 is 14 amino acids long. Germline V gene data show CDR1 as SGHAT and CDR2 as FQDESV (reference sequence). The CDR3 sequence: CASRNRDLYNEQFF. The CDR3 nucleotides are TGTGCCAGCCGTAATCGGGATCTCTACAATGAGCAGTTCTTC.

The chain employs TRBV7-3 and TRBJ2-7, with 8 bases fitting TRBD1. Germline loops: CDR1 SGHTA, CDR2 FQGTGA. V trimming: 5 bases; J trimming: 6 bases; junction bases outside the gene matches: 6. There are 13 residues in the CDR3. The CDR3 here is CASSVGQGSEQYF. In nucleotides, the CDR3 is TGTGCCAGCAGCGTCGGACAGGGTTCCGAGCAGTACTTC.

The count of this clone is one. V and J are TRBV19 and TRBJ2-1, with 7 bases matching TRBD1. V shed 2 bases and J 0 bases; nucleotides not matched to a gene: 4. The CDR3 has 16 residues. CDR1 LNHDA and CDR2 SQIVND come from the germline V gene (reference sequence). The CDR3, as DNA: TGTGCCAGTAGTATATTGGGACAGAGCTCCTACAATGAGCAGTTCTTC. It specifies CASSILGQSSYNEQFF.

This clone was detected only a few times. The J gene is TRBJ2-1, the V gene TRBV2; TRBD1 matches 8 bases. CDR1 and CDR2 from the germline V gene are SNHLY and FYNNEI. The junction had 3 bases not matched to a gene; V was cut back by 5 bases and J by 0 bases. The CDR3 contains 15 residues. CDR3 coding DNA: TGTGCCAGCAGTAGACAGGGGATCTCCTACAATGAGCAGTTCTTC. Protein sequence: CASSRQGISYNEQFF.

The sample holds a few counts of this clone. The V gene is TRBV7-9, the J gene TRBJ1-2; D is unresolved. CDR3 size: 18 residues. CDR1 and CDR2 (germline): SEHNR, FQNEAQ (reference sequence). The V and J ends lost 1 base and 0 bases respectively, with 18 bases between them. The CDR3 loop reads CASSLVPKLLHPNYGYTF. The CDR3 DNA reads TGTGCCAGCAGCTTAGTCCCCAAGCTCCTGCATCCTAACTATGGCTACACCTTC.